Each of the 32 T cell receptor beta chains below was sequenced from the same sample in a study of T cells in Graves' hyperthyroidism and ophthalmopathy. It was RNA transcripts that yielded the amplified TCR beta CDR3 regions. During a first-round RT-PCR of the TCR CDR3, the HTBI primer set was used. TCRdb passed the multiplex PCR reads through MiXCR, listing each CDR3 protein once. The sample holds about 600,000 distinct CDR3 sequences, 16% seen once. Sequenced input: blood. These receptors were obtained from a woman aged 40 to 49 with Graves' ophthalmopathy.

This clonotype occurred many times. This chain uses TRBV6-2 or TRBV6-3 with TRBJ2-7; a possible D gene is TRBD1 (6 bases). Trimming took 8 bases from V and 5 from J, leaving 19 bases between them. This CDR3 comprises 14 residues. Germline assignment: CDR1 MNHEY and CDR2 SVGEGT. CDR3 bases: TGTGCCAGCCGATCGACAGGTCTGAGGGACGAGCAGTACTTC. Translation: CASRSTGLRDEQYF.

V and J are TRBV28 and TRBJ2-1; a possible D gene is TRBD2 (7 bases). This CDR3 spans 14 amino acids. V dropped 8 bases and J dropped 6 bases, with 17 bases sitting between them. The germline V gene has CDR1 MDHEN and CDR2 SYDVKM. Written as DNA, the CDR3 is TGTGCCAGCGGGGGCGCGGGAGTAAGCAATGAGCAGTTCTTC. This codes for CASGGAGVSNEQFF.

This clonotype was picked up a small number of times. The rearrangement uses TRBV19 and TRBJ2-3; maybe TRBD1 (6 bases). Germline V gene data show CDR1 as LNHDA and CDR2 as SQIVND (reference sequence). Trimming removed 6 bases from V and 2 bases from J, with 12 bases in between. The CDR3 consists of 14 residues. CDR3 DNA: TGTGCCAGTAGCCCGACAGGAACCACAGATACGCAGTATTTT. Protein: CASSPTGTTDTQYF.

The genes are TRBV5-1 and TRBJ1-2, with 8 bases identical to TRBD1. With 2 bases clipped from V and 2 bases from J, the junction kept 2 bases outside the gene matches. Looked up from germline, CDR1 is SGHRS and CDR2 is YFSETQ. This CDR3 contains 14 residues. The CDR3 DNA follows: TGCGCCAGCAGCTTCGGACAGGGAAACTATGGCTACACCTTC. It specifies CASSFGQGNYGYTF.

This clonotype was seen just once. This chain uses TRBV2 with TRBJ1-1; 9 bases are a match to TRBD1. CDR1 and CDR2 (germline): SNHLY, FYNNEI. There are 15 residues in the CDR3. J gave up 3 bases and V 6 bases, and 8 bases lay outside the gene matches. The chain's CDR3 is CASSGDRARDTEAFF. CDR3 nucleotide sequence: TGTGCCAGCAGCGGGGACAGGGCAAGGGACACTGAAGCTTTCTTT.

This clonotype was detected ten times or more. The chain combines TRBV2 with TRBJ1-2; D is unclear. This CDR3 comprises 11 residues. Germline V gives CDR1 SNHLY, CDR2 FYNNEI. CDR3 in amino acids: CALYANYGYTF. CDR3 DNA: TGTGCATTATACGCTAACTATGGCTACACCTTC.

This clonotype has ten or more counts. V usage is TRBV30 and J usage is TRBJ2-5; the D call may be TRBD1 or TRBD2 (5 bases each). The ends were cut back, 4 bases at V and 3 bases at J, with 15 bases in the middle. The germline V gene has CDR1 GTSNPN and CDR2 SVGIG (reference sequence). This CDR3 comprises 14 residues. CDR3 coding DNA: TGTGCCTGGAAGAGGTGGGGGATAGAAGAGACCCAGTACTTC. The encoded protein is CAWKRWGIEETQYF.

The chain employs TRBV3-1 and TRBJ2-7, with D uncertain. The CDR3 runs to 14 residues. V was clipped by 4 bases and J by 7 bases, with 17 bases between them. Germline loops: CDR1 LGHDT, CDR2 YNNKEL (reference sequence). CDR3 in DNA: TGTGCCAGCAGCCCCCGGACCTCATTAGGGGAGCAGTACTTC. This gives the protein CASSPRTSLGEQYF.

V gene TRBV5-5 combines with J gene TRBJ1-2; 9 nucleotides line up with TRBD1. V was pared by 3 bases and J by 7 bases, with 13 bases of the junction left unmatched. Per germline, CDR1 SGHKS and CDR2 YYEKEE (reference sequence). The CDR3 consists of 16 residues. CDR3 DNA: TGTGCCAGCAGCTCCTTCCGCGGGGACAGGGCGAGTGGCTACACCTTC. Its protein product is CASSSFRGDRASGYTF.

The genes are TRBV10-3 and TRBJ2-6; D unresolved. V was trimmed by 5 bases and J by 4 bases, leaving 9 bases between them. Germline CDR1 is ENHRY and CDR2 is SYGVKD. The CDR3 loop spans 14 amino acids. The CDR3: CAISQDAGANVLTF. The CDR3 DNA is TGTGCCATCAGTCAGGATGCCGGGGCCAACGTCCTGACTTTC.

This clonotype was counted at least ten times. The chain combines TRBV5-1 with TRBJ2-7; D uncertain. The CDR3 length is 15 residues. With 0 bases removed from V and 5 bases from J, the gap between germline ends came to 15 bases. CDR1 and CDR2 from the germline V gene are SGHRS and YFSETQ. CDR3: CASSLVFSLADEQYF. Written as DNA, the CDR3 is TGCGCCAGCAGCTTGGTTTTCTCTCTCGCGGACGAGCAGTACTTC.

This clonotype was picked up a small number of times. This chain uses TRBV5-1 with TRBJ2-1; no clear D. CDR1 SGHRS and CDR2 YFSETQ come from the germline V gene. V was clipped by 0 bases and J by 0 bases, with 10 bases between them. The CDR3 runs 16 residues. The CDR3 coding sequence is TGCGCCAGCAGCTTGGTTGCGTCGAGCTCCTACAATGAGCAGTTCTTC. It encodes CASSLVASSSYNEQFF.

This clonotype was observed at least ten times. The CDR3 loop reads CASRNRGQPQHF. The DNA for the CDR3 is TGTGCCAGCAGGAACAGGGGGCAGCCCCAGCATTTT. J is TRBJ1-5 and V is TRBV7-2; 8 bases match TRBD1. Germline CDR1 and CDR2: SGHTA and FQGNSA. The CDR3 sequence is 12 residues long. Unmatched junction bases numbered 2, after V lost 6 bases and J lost 7 bases.

This chain joins TRBV30 and TRBJ2-1; either TRBD1 or TRBD2 may supply D (5 bases each). Trimming pared 5 bases from V and 0 bases from J, leaving 8 bases between. CDR1 is GTSNPN, CDR2 SVGIG, per germline (reference sequence). The CDR3 sequence is 13 residues long. This CDR3 is CAWGGSSYNEQFF. As DNA, the CDR3 is TGTGCCTGGGGGGGAAGCTCCTACAATGAGCAGTTCTTC.

This clonotype came up many times. V and J are TRBV27 and TRBJ2-1, with 12 bases aligning to TRBD2. The V segment lost 3 bases and the J segment 5 bases; nucleotides outside the gene matches: 14. The CDR3 is 19 residues long. Germline CDR1 and CDR2: MNHEY and SMNVEV (reference sequence). In DNA, the CDR3 is TGTGCCAGCAGTTTGAGGGTCCCTGGGCTAGCGGGAGGGAACAATGAGCAGTTCTTC. Translation gives CASSLRVPGLAGGNNEQFF.

In its sample, this clonotype was seen a few times. The rearrangement links TRBV19 to TRBJ2-2; 9 bases line up with TRBD1. Germline lookup yields CDR1 LNHDA and CDR2 SQIVND (reference sequence). J was trimmed by 0 bases and V by 6 bases; bases with no gene match: 2. This CDR3 has 15 residues. The CDR3 bases are TGTGCCAGTAGGCACAGGGGGCCGAACACCGGGGAGCTGTTTTTT. This encodes CASRHRGPNTGELFF.

This clonotype has only a few counts. Written as DNA, the CDR3 is TGTGCCAGCAGCCCCCAAACTAGCGGGCCCACAGATACGCAGTATTTT. This gives the protein CASSPQTSGPTDTQYF. This chain joins TRBV3-1 and TRBJ2-3; 9 bases are a match to TRBD2. The CDR3 sequence is 16 residues long. Trimming removed 4 bases from V and 2 bases from J; junction bases left unmatched: 7. Per the germline V gene, CDR1 is LGHDT and CDR2 is YNNKEL (reference sequence).

The sample holds many counts of this clonotype. This chain uses TRBV20-1 with TRBJ2-7; D unclear. The ends were cut back, 6 bases at V and 6 bases at J, with 15 bases in the middle. There are 12 residues in the CDR3. Germline values: CDR1 DFQATT, CDR2 SNEGSKA (reference sequence). The chain's CDR3 is CSALRALGEQYF. The CDR3 nucleotides are TGCAGTGCCCTCCGGGCCTTGGGCGAGCAGTACTTC.

J is TRBJ2-7 and V is TRBV10-2; TRBD2 matches 7 bases. V was pared by 9 bases and J by 5 bases, with 7 bases of the junction left unmatched. This CDR3 contains 12 residues. CDR1 is WSHSY and CDR2 is SAAADI in the germline V gene. CDR3 sequence: CASSGGGDEQYF. The CDR3 DNA reads TGCGCCAGTTCTGGGGGAGGGGACGAGCAGTACTTC.

In its sample, this clonotype was seen a few times. The chain combines TRBV29-1 with TRBJ1-2; TRBD1 is a possible D gene (5 bases). This CDR3 has 14 residues. Trimming cost V 5 bases and J 2 bases, with 15 bases left between them. CDR1 and CDR2 (germline): SQVTM, ANQGSEA. CDR3 amino acids: CSVRDSGRNYGYTF. In nucleotides, the CDR3 is TGCAGCGTTCGGGACTCCGGAAGAAACTATGGCTACACCTTC.

The chain uses TRBV5-1 and TRBJ2-7, with 11 bases that match TRBD2. The J segment lost 5 bases and the V segment lost 0 bases, leaving 7 bases of the junction unmatched. The CDR3 has 16 amino acids. Germline V gene lookup returns CDR1 SGHRS and CDR2 YFSETQ. The CDR3 region is CASSLELAGGLHEQYF. CDR3 nucleotides: TGCGCCAGCAGCTTGGAGTTAGCGGGAGGGCTCCACGAGCAGTACTTC.

This clonotype was detected many times. The J gene is TRBJ2-2, the V gene TRBV6-2 or TRBV6-3; D is possibly TRBD1 (5 bases). The ends were cut back, 7 bases at V and 4 bases at J, with 13 bases in the middle. Germline assignment: CDR1 MNHEY and CDR2 SVGEGT. The CDR3 length is 14 residues. The CDR3 sequence: CASTPTRVTGELFF. Written as DNA, the CDR3 is TGTGCCAGCACCCCTACCAGGGTCACCGGGGAGCTGTTTTTT.

This clonotype has a handful of counts. The rearrangement links TRBV30 to TRBJ2-3; 9 bases are shared with TRBD2. Germline CDR1 is GTSNPN and CDR2 is SVGIG (reference sequence). CDR3 length: 16 amino acids. J lost 3 bases, V lost 0 bases, and 7 bases had no gene match. CDR3 coding DNA: TGTGCCTGGAGTGTACCCGCTAGCGGGGCGACAGATACGCAGTATTTT. Amino acids: CAWSVPASGATDTQYF.

V and J are TRBV30 and TRBJ1-2; the match to TRBD1 covers 7 bases. The CDR3 contains 13 residues. Germline values: CDR1 GTSNPN, CDR2 SVGIG (reference sequence). The V gene end was trimmed by 0 bases and the J gene end by 7 bases; junction bases not matched to a gene: 5. This chain's CDR3 is CAWSVGAGGGYTF. In DNA, the CDR3 is TGTGCCTGGAGTGTAGGGGCAGGGGGTGGCTACACCTTC. Full variable domain (missing parts from reference TRBV30 and TRBJ1-2): SQTIHQWPATLVQPVGSPLSLECTVEGTSNPNLYWYRQAAGRGLQLLFYSVGIGQISSEVPQNLSASRPQDRQFILSSKKLLLSDSGFYLCAWSVGAGGGYTFGSGTRLTVV.

About this clonotype itself: This may stem from a read error, because a much larger clone lies one nucleotide away. The rearrangement links TRBV7-9 to TRBJ2-7, with TRBD1 matching over 8 bases. Germline trimming cut 7 bases from V and 7 bases from J; bases unmatched to any gene: 12. This CDR3 comprises 14 residues. CDR1 SEHNR and CDR2 FQNEAQ come from the germline V gene (reference sequence). The CDR3 protein is CASTHGGQGHEQYF. CDR3 nucleotides: TGTGCCAGCACCCATGGAGGACAGGGTCATGAGCAGTACTTC.

This clonotype was seen at least ten times. The chain is built from TRBV30 and TRBJ1-4; D might be TRBD1 (5 bases). Trimming took off 0 bases at V and 8 bases at J, with 16 bases between the two ends. Per the germline V gene, CDR1 is GTSNPN and CDR2 is SVGIG (reference sequence). The CDR3 loop spans 15 amino acids. The CDR3 reads CAWSVPSQGWEKLFF. For the CDR3, the DNA is TGTGCCTGGAGTGTACCGTCTCAGGGCTGGGAAAAACTGTTTTTT.

Details on this clonotype: A read error is possible here, since a much larger clone lies one base away. This rearrangement joins TRBV28 to TRBJ2-1; 7 bases fit TRBD2. In germline, CDR1 is MDHEN, CDR2 SYDVKM. Losses at the gene ends were 11 bases for V and 12 bases for J; bases not matched to a gene: 10. The CDR3 spans 11 residues. The CDR3 spells CACGTWEGQFF. The CDR3 DNA follows: TGTGCCTGCGGGACTTGGGAGGGGCAGTTCTTC.

This clonotype was counted many times. The chain links TRBV2 to TRBJ1-5; tentative D call: TRBD1 (5 bases). Germline CDR1 and CDR2: SNHLY and FYNNEI. The CDR3 length is 16 residues. Between the trimmed V and J ends, which lost 6 bases and 3 bases, there was a span of 18 bases. Written as DNA, the CDR3 is TGTGCCAGCAGGACGGCACCGACAGTAAACAATCAGCCCCAGCATTTT. This translates into CASRTAPTVNNQPQHF.

In its sample, this clonotype was seen many times. The CDR3 DNA sequence: TGTGCCAGCAGTTTTCGCACCCTATTAGCCAAAAACATTCAGTACTTC. Translated: CASSFRTLLAKNIQYF. This chain joins TRBV28 and TRBJ2-4; unclear D gene. The CDR3 has 16 amino acids. V gave up 3 bases and J gave up 0 bases, with 12 bases separating them. Germline V lookup: CDR1 MDHEN, CDR2 SYDVKM.

This clonotype was counted ten times or more. The gene calls are TRBV27 and TRBJ1-2; D is possibly TRBD1 (6 bases). V lost 5 bases to trimming and J lost 6 bases, with 16 bases between them. Germline CDR1 is MNHEY and CDR2 is SMNVEV (reference sequence). The CDR3 has 14 residues. The DNA for the CDR3 is TGTGCCAGCAGTCTAACGAACAACAGGGATGGCTACACCTTC. Its translation: CASSLTNNRDGYTF.

This clonotype was found many times. The gene calls are TRBV28 and TRBJ1-2; 8 bases agree with TRBD1. The germline V gene encodes CDR1 MDHEN and CDR2 SYDVKM. The CDR3 contains 15 residues. V lost 6 bases to trimming and J lost 3 bases; unmatched junction nucleotides: 9. The chain's CDR3 is CASSTGQGIDYGYTF. The CDR3 nucleotides read TGTGCCAGCAGCACCGGACAGGGCATCGACTATGGCTACACCTTC.

The V gene is TRBV4-1, the J gene TRBJ1-5; 9 positions agree with TRBD1. Germline CDR1 MGHRA, CDR2 YSYEKL. Germline trimming cut 2 bases from V and 4 bases from J; bases unmatched to any gene: 3. The CDR3 has 15 residues. CDR3 loop: CASSQPDRGNQPQHF. In nucleotides, the CDR3 is TGCGCCAGCAGCCAACCGGACAGGGGAAATCAGCCCCAGCATTTT.